One sample yielded the 30 T cell receptor beta chains listed below, sequenced in a study of technical replicates of blood from several donors. Using immunoSEQ multiplex PCR, the repertoire was profiled, and TCRdb retains in-frame clones only, with some absent. The sample holds 60,000 or so clones, more than 95% seen once. The sequenced sample consisted of T cells isolated from PBMCs. These receptors were taken from a human donor in good health.

V and J are TRBV18 and TRBJ2-5; 9 nucleotides match TRBD1. V lost 4 bases, J lost 5 bases, and 8 bases stayed unmatched. This CDR3 spans 15 amino acids. The germline V gene has CDR1 KGHSH and CDR2 LQKENI. The CDR3 protein is CASSRYRDRVETQYF. In DNA form, the CDR3 reads TGTGCCAGCTCACGCTACCGGGACAGGGTGGAGACCCAGTACTTC.

V gene TRBV30 combines with J gene TRBJ1-3; a possible D gene is TRBD1 (5 bases). Trimming pared 7 bases from V and 2 bases from J, leaving 21 bases between. Germline assignment: CDR1 GTSNPN and CDR2 SVGIG (reference sequence). The CDR3 loop spans 16 amino acids. CDR3 loop: CASLFGSAGAGNTIYF. The CDR3 bases are TGTGCCTCGCTTTTCGGAAGTGCGGGGGCTGGAAACACCATATATTTT.

This clone has only one observation. V gene TRBV19 combines with J gene TRBJ1-5; D may be TRBD1 (5 bases). CDR3 size: 20 residues. Trimming took off 1 base at V and 7 bases at J, with 29 bases between the two ends. Germline V CDR1 and CDR2: LNHDA, SQIVND (reference sequence). CDR3 loop: CASSIAFLDSYSPQSQPQHF. CDR3 bases: TGTGCCAGTAGTATAGCGTTCCTAGACAGTTACAGCCCCCAAAGCCAGCCCCAGCATTTT.

The table lists this clone with a count of one. The chain couples TRBV4-2 to TRBJ2-1, with D perhaps TRBD1 (6 bases). V was pared by 1 base and J by 9 bases, with 13 bases between. The CDR3 sequence is 14 residues long. Per the germline V gene, CDR1 is LGHNA and CDR2 is YNFKEQ. The CDR3 spells CASSQGGPVSEQFF. The CDR3 DNA sequence: TGTGCCAGCAGCCAAGGGGGGCCGGTTAGTGAGCAGTTCTTC.

This clone was counted a single time. This chain connects TRBV7-9 to TRBJ1-1; possibly TRBD1 for D (6 bases). V was clipped by 5 bases and J by 1 base, with 20 bases between them. The V gene's germline CDR1 is SEHNR and CDR2 FQNEAQ (reference sequence). The CDR3 loop spans 17 amino acids. The chain's CDR3 is CASSQPPSGTTNTEAFF. CDR3 nucleotides: TGTGCCAGCAGCCAACCTCCTTCCGGGACAACGAACACTGAAGCTTTCTTT.

J is TRBJ2-2 and V is TRBV12-5; TRBD1 matches at 8 bases. CDR1 is LGHNT, CDR2 FRNRAP, per germline. Trimming removed 0 bases from V and 3 bases from J; junction bases left unmatched: 6. CDR3 length: 17 residues. Written as DNA, the CDR3 is TGTGCTAGTGGTTTGGTATTCGGGACAGGCTACACCGGGGAGCTGTTTTTT. Its protein is CASGLVFGTGYTGELFF. The variable domain in full, completed from reference TRBV12-5 and TRBJ2-2, reads DARVTQTPRHKVTEMGQEVTMRCQPILGHNTVFWYRQTMMQGLELLAYFRNRAPLDDSGMPKDRFSAEMPDATLATLKIQPSEPRDSAVYFCASGLVFGTGYTGELFFGEGSRLTVL.

V usage is TRBV15 and J usage is TRBJ2-5; the match to TRBD1 covers 7 bases. Per germline, CDR1 LNHNV and CDR2 YYDKDF (reference sequence). The junction had 1 base not matched to a gene; V was cut back by 1 base and J by 2 bases. The CDR3 contains 14 residues. For the CDR3, the DNA is TGTGCCACCAGCAGAGGGGGACAGCAAGAGACCCAGTACTTC. As protein: CATSRGGQQETQYF.

The chain couples TRBV7-6 to TRBJ2-2; no reliable D call. V lost 0 bases to trimming and J lost 8 bases, with 4 bases between them. This CDR3 contains 12 residues. The germline V gene encodes CDR1 SGHVS and CDR2 FNYEAQ. CDR3 residues: CASSLARGELFF. The CDR3 DNA is TGTGCCAGCAGCTTAGCGCGTGGGGAGCTGTTTTTT. The full variable domain, with the rest looked up from reference TRBV7-6 and TRBJ2-2, is GAGVSQSPRYKVTKRGQDVALRCDPISGHVSLYWYRQALGQGPEFLTYFNYEAQQDKSGLPNDRFSAERPEGSISTLTIQRTEQRDSAMYRCASSLARGELFFGEGSRLTVL.

This chain links TRBV28 with TRBJ2-7; TRBD1 might be the D (5 bases). CDR1 is MDHEN and CDR2 is SYDVKM in the germline V gene. V lost 7 bases, J lost 0 bases, and 13 bases lay in between. The CDR3 consists of 14 residues. CDR3 nucleotides: TGTGCCAGCACCCTCGGCAGGGCCTCCTACGAGCAGTACTTC. It yields the protein CASTLGRASYEQYF.

The chain couples TRBV11-3 to TRBJ1-4; 7 bases fit TRBD1. The V gene end was trimmed by 0 bases and the J gene end by 6 bases; junction bases not matched to a gene: 10. Germline loops: CDR1 SGHNT, CDR2 YENEEA. CDR3 length equals 17 residues. In nucleotides, the CDR3 is TGTGCCAGCAGCTTAGAAGTGCGGGACAGAGAGGATGAAAAACTGTTTTTT. Amino acids: CASSLEVRDREDEKLFF.

J is TRBJ2-7 and V is TRBV2; 13 bases are shared with TRBD2. The CDR3 is made up of 15 amino acids. The trim removed 7 bases at V and 2 bases at J, leaving 5 bases unmatched. CDR1 and CDR2 (germline): SNHLY, FYNNEI. CDR3 region: CASTIGTSGTYEQYF. CDR3 sequence (DNA): TGTGCCAGCACGATCGGGACTAGCGGGACCTACGAGCAGTACTTC. Supplemented by reference TRBV2 and TRBJ2-7, the full variable domain reads EPEVTQTPSHQVTQMGQEVILRCVPISNHLYFYWYRQILGQKVEFLVSFYNNEISEKSEIFDDQFSVERPDGSNFTLKIRSTKLEDSAMYFCASTIGTSGTYEQYFGPGTRLTVT.

The V and J genes are TRBV10-3 and TRBJ1-4; the D gene is possibly TRBD1 (5 bases). Germline V gives CDR1 ENHRY, CDR2 SYGVKD. The CDR3 spans 17 residues. V shed 3 bases and J shed 2 bases, with 16 bases lying between them. CDR3 residues: CAISDVVRGSTNEKLFF. The CDR3 nucleotides read TGTGCCATCAGTGATGTCGTACGGGGGTCGACTAATGAAAAACTGTTTTTT.

The count of this clone is one. The rearrangement links TRBV4-1 to TRBJ1-4; 8 nucleotides align to TRBD1. Per germline, CDR1 MGHRA and CDR2 YSYEKL. The CDR3 contains 16 residues. V gave up 2 bases and J gave up 6 bases; unmatched junction bases: 8. CDR3 region: CASSQPNQGAYEKLFF. CDR3 bases: TGCGCCAGCAGCCAACCGAACCAGGGGGCTTATGAAAAACTGTTTTTT.

This chain uses TRBV6-5 with TRBJ2-7; D is perhaps TRBD2 (5 bases). The CDR3 consists of 13 residues. Trimming cost V 0 bases and J 6 bases, with 9 bases left between them. Germline values: CDR1 MNHEY, CDR2 SVGAGI. DNA for the CDR3: TGTGCCAGCAGTTACTCCGGGGTAAGCGAGCAGTACTTC. Residues: CASSYSGVSEQYF.

The chain carries TRBV19 and TRBJ2-2; 7 bases are shared with TRBD2. The CDR3 sequence is 16 residues long. The germline gives CDR1 LNHDA, CDR2 SQIVND (reference sequence). V lost 8 bases, J lost 1 base, and 10 bases stayed unmatched. Here the CDR3 reads CASASGTIQNTGELFF. The DNA for the CDR3 is TGTGCCAGTGCTTCCGGGACTATCCAGAACACCGGGGAGCTGTTTTTT.

The chain employs TRBV6-6 and TRBJ2-2; no definite D call. Trimming pared 10 bases from V and 7 bases from J, leaving 7 bases between. Germline CDR1 is MNHNY and CDR2 is SVGAGI (reference sequence). The CDR3 consists of 10 residues. CDR3 sequence (DNA): TGTGCCACGGGTATCGGGGAGCTGTTTTTT. Its translation is CATGIGELFF.

The chain joins TRBV5-1 to TRBJ1-5; tentatively, D is TRBD1 (5 bases). This CDR3 is 15 amino acids long. Germline V CDR1 and CDR2: SGHRS, YFSETQ. V was clipped by 0 bases and J by 6 bases, with 13 bases between them. CDR3 sequence: CASSLAGRGGQPQHF. In nucleotides, the CDR3 is TGCGCCAGCAGCTTGGCCGGACGGGGGGGTCAGCCCCAGCATTTT.

The chain carries TRBV29-1 and TRBJ1-4; TRBD1 matches at 8 bases. This CDR3 is built from 15 residues. V was clipped by 6 bases and J by 8 bases; unmatched bases: 14. Germline V gives CDR1 SQVTM, CDR2 ANQGSEA. The DNA of the CDR3 is TGCAGCGTGCTTGCTTTGTCAGGGGGCCAGGAAAAACTGTTTTTT. Protein product: CSVLALSGGQEKLFF.

This clone was detected a few times. The CDR3 DNA reads TGCAGTGCTCTCGACATCACTGAAGCTTTCTTT. Protein product: CSALDITEAFF. The chain recombines TRBV20-1 with TRBJ1-1, with D hard to call. V lost 5 bases and J lost 4, with 8 bases in between. Per the germline V gene, CDR1 is DFQATT and CDR2 is SNEGSKA (reference sequence). The CDR3 is 11 amino acids.

The rearrangement joins TRBV7-9 to TRBJ2-3; D is unresolved. Germline V gene sequence: CDR1 SEHNR, CDR2 FQNEAQ (reference sequence). The CDR3 length is 11 residues. V was shortened by 5 bases and J by 5 bases, with 5 bases between the two germline ends. CDR3 sequence reads: CASSVGDTQYF. The CDR3 DNA reads as TGTGCCAGCAGCGTCGGAGATACGCAGTATTTT.

This clone appeared once. This chain uses TRBV10-3 with TRBJ1-2, with D maybe TRBD1 (5 bases). The length of the CDR3 is 10 residues. V was clipped by 8 bases and J by 6 bases, with 7 bases between them. The V gene's germline CDR1 is ENHRY and CDR2 SYGVKD. DNA for the CDR3: TGTGCCATCGGGGCAGATGGCTACACCTTC. It encodes CAIGADGYTF.

The chain combines TRBV2 with TRBJ1-6; D call uncertain. The V gene's germline CDR1 is SNHLY and CDR2 FYNNEI. V was shortened by 6 bases and J by 10 bases, with 13 bases between the two germline ends. This CDR3 is built from 13 residues. CDR3 nucleotides: TGTGCCAGCAGGAAAGAGGGCTCCTCACCCCTCCACTTT. It yields the protein CASRKEGSSPLHF.

This clone showed up just once. The gene calls are TRBV2 and TRBJ2-3; D remains ambiguous. The V end was cut by 3 bases, the J end by 6 bases, with 10 bases between. The CDR3 contains 13 residues. The germline V gene encodes CDR1 SNHLY and CDR2 FYNNEI. CDR3 in amino acids: CASSDPPSDTQYF. The CDR3 region has the DNA TGTGCCAGCAGTGATCCCCCTTCTGATACGCAGTATTTT. Based on the CDR3 plus reference TRBV2 and TRBJ2-3, the full variable domain is EPEVTQTPSHQVTQMGQEVILRCVPISNHLYFYWYRQILGQKVEFLVSFYNNEISEKSEIFDDQFSVERPDGSNFTLKIRSTKLEDSAMYFCASSDPPSDTQYFGPGTRLTVL.

The rearrangement links TRBV29-1 to TRBJ2-2, with a possible D match to TRBD2 (5 bases). Germline V gives CDR1 SQVTM, CDR2 ANQGSEA. Trimming cost V 6 bases and J 1 base, with 15 bases left between them. The CDR3 runs 15 residues. CDR3 bases: TGCAGCGTGAAAATGCTGGCGGGGAACACCGGGGAGCTGTTTTTT. As protein: CSVKMLAGNTGELFF.

The chain employs TRBV6-6 and TRBJ2-7; 9 bases are a match to TRBD1. This CDR3 region has 14 residues. Germline V lookup: CDR1 MNHNY, CDR2 SVGAGI (reference sequence). The J segment lost 3 bases and the V segment lost 6 bases, leaving 6 bases of the junction unmatched. The CDR3 here is CASRKDRGIYEQYF. For the CDR3, the DNA is TGTGCCAGCAGAAAAGACAGGGGGATCTACGAGCAGTACTTC.

The rearrangement uses TRBV5-1 and TRBJ2-7; the match to TRBD2 covers 9 bases. Germline V gives CDR1 SGHRS, CDR2 YFSETQ. The CDR3 spans 18 residues. J was trimmed by 2 bases and V by 0 bases; bases with no gene match: 12. The chain's CDR3 is CASSLGPAGGAGTYEQYF. DNA of the CDR3: TGCGCCAGCAGCTTGGGGCCGGCGGGGGGGGCAGGGACCTACGAGCAGTACTTC.

The gene calls are TRBV19 and TRBJ2-7; TRBD2 matches at 8 bases. Trimming took 7 bases from V and 0 from J; bases not matched to a gene: 8. Germline V gives CDR1 LNHDA, CDR2 SQIVND (reference sequence). The length of the CDR3 is 15 residues. The CDR3 sequence: CASKVMSGSSYEQYF. CDR3 coding DNA: TGTGCCAGTAAGGTGATGAGCGGGAGCTCCTACGAGCAGTACTTC.

V and J are TRBV28 and TRBJ1-1; D unclear. The CDR3 covers 13 residues. Germline V lookup: CDR1 MDHEN, CDR2 SYDVKM. V dropped 3 bases and J dropped 5 bases, with 10 bases sitting between them. This CDR3 reads CASSFSPRTEAFF. CDR3 nucleotides: TGTGCCAGCAGTTTTTCTCCGAGGACTGAAGCTTTCTTT.

The V call is TRBV10-2, the J call TRBJ2-7, with 8 nucleotides matching TRBD2. The junction had 12 bases not matched to a gene; V was cut back by 0 bases and J by 2 bases. CDR1 and CDR2 from the germline V gene are WSHSY and SAAADI. This CDR3 is 18 amino acids long. CDR3 region: CASSESTGPSGSPYEQYF. CDR3 in DNA: TGCGCCAGCAGTGAGTCGACGGGGCCTAGCGGGTCCCCCTACGAGCAGTACTTC.

The chain combines TRBV29-1 with TRBJ2-5; no clear D. The germline V and J ends were trimmed by 8 bases and 2 bases, with 6 bases remaining between them. This CDR3 is 10 amino acids long. From germline, CDR1 is SQVTM and CDR2 ANQGSEA. DNA for the CDR3: TGCAGCACTAAACAAGAGACCCAGTACTTC. Protein: CSTKQETQYF.